Shown below are 5 T cell receptor beta chains from a single sample sequenced in a study of T cell responses to AZD1222 COVID-19 vaccine. Some clones are missing from TCRdb's copy, which holds only in-frame ones; the method was immunoSEQ multiplex PCR. The sample lists around 150,000 clones; 85% to 95% were seen once. The sequencing used peripheral blood, collected on day 0 of AZD1222 vaccination. The receptors were gathered from an adult in good health.

The chain links TRBV7-9 to TRBJ2-1; D not certain. Between the trimmed V and J ends, which lost 5 bases and 7 bases, there was a span of 9 bases. The germline CDR1 and CDR2 sequences are SEHNR and FQNEAQ (reference sequence). The CDR3 consists of 12 residues. CDR3 protein: CASSPTYNEQFF. DNA of the CDR3: TGTGCCAGCAGCCCGACTTATAATGAGCAGTTCTTC.

This clone showed up just a few times. V usage is TRBV7-9 and J usage is TRBJ2-3; D is perhaps TRBD2 (6 bases). The ends were cut back, 5 bases at V and 2 bases at J, with 14 bases in the middle. Germline V gene sequence: CDR1 SEHNR, CDR2 FQNEAQ (reference sequence). This CDR3 region has 15 residues. The CDR3 spells CASSRRAAHTDTQYF. DNA for the CDR3: TGTGCCAGCAGCCGGAGGGCTGCCCACACAGATACGCAGTATTTT.

This sequence joins TRBV4-1 and TRBJ1-5, with D perhaps matching TRBD1 (6 bases). The V and J ends lost 0 bases and 2 bases respectively, with 11 bases between them. The length of the CDR3 is 16 residues. The germline V gene has CDR1 MGHRA and CDR2 YSYEKL. The CDR3: CASSQDGGSRNQPQHF. CDR3 bases: TGCGCCAGCAGCCAAGATGGGGGCAGTCGCAATCAGCCCCAGCATTTT.

This clone was counted once. The J gene is TRBJ2-2, the V gene TRBV6-5, with D unclear. The V and J ends lost 6 bases and 6 bases respectively, with 17 bases between them. The CDR3 has 15 residues. CDR1 MNHEY and CDR2 SVGAGI come from the germline V gene. CDR3 region: CASRRQVPGAGELFF. The CDR3 nucleotides are TGTGCCAGCAGACGGCAAGTCCCTGGAGCCGGGGAGCTGTTTTTT.

V usage is TRBV28 and J usage is TRBJ1-4; weak D call: TRBD1 (6 bases). Trimming took off 5 bases at V and 7 bases at J, with 20 bases between the two ends. CDR1 and CDR2 from the germline V gene are MDHEN and SYDVKM. The CDR3 totals 16 residues. The CDR3 reads CASSPPGGQIGEKLFF. For the CDR3, the DNA is TGTGCCAGCAGTCCCCCGGGGGGCCAAATAGGTGAAAAACTGTTTTTT. The full variable domain, in which reference TRBV28 and TRBJ1-4 provide the parts outside the CDR3, is DVKVTQSSRYLVKRTGEKVFLECVQDMDHENMFWYRQDPGLGLRLIYFSYDVKMKEKGDIPEGYSVSREKKERFSLILESASTNQTSMYLCASSPPGGQIGEKLFFGSGTQLSVL.